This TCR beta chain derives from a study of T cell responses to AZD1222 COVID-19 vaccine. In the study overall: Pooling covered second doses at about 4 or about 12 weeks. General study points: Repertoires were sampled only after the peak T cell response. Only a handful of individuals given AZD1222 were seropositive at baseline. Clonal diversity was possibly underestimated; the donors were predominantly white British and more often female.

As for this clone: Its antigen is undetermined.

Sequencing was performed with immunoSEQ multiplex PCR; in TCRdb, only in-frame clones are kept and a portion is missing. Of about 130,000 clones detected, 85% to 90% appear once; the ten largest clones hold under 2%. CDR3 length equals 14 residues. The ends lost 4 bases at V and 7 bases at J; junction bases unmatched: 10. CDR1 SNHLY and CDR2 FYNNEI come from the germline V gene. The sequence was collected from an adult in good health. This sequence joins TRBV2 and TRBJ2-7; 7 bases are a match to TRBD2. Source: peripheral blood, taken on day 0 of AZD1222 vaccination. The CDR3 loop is CASSGGGAAREQYF. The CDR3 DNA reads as TGTGCCAGCAGTGGGGGAGGGGCCGCGAGGGAGCAGTACTTC.